This T cell receptor (beta chain) was profiled in a study of CXCR3-negative and CXCR3-positive naive CD8 T cells. Study as a whole: Per library, roughly 1.4 +/- 0.3 million reads; about 150 million TRB reads overall. Study results and caveats: Diversity ran similarly high across both naive subsets but far lower in memory CD8+ cells. Naive CXCR3-negative cells resembled naive CXCR3-positive cells in TRBV-TRBJ usage; memory cells differed.

In germline, CDR1 is LGHDT, CDR2 YNNKEL (reference sequence). The CDR3 consists of 15 residues. This clonotype is deemed medium-sized by its frequency. Antigen: not known. Triplicate roughly 300,000-cell sorts were made of each CD8+ T cell subset. It was by 5' RACE with UMI labels that the TRB cDNA libraries were prepared. Reprocessing the 5' RACE reads, TCRdb reports a single entry for every CDR3 protein and omits DNA. The table lists a few thousand distinct CDR3 sequences. Specimen: naive CXCR3- CD8+ T cells from blood. Documented subset: CD45RO-CCR7+CD27+CD95- naive CD8+ T cells lacking CXCR3 (TNR3-). The chain is built from TRBV3-1 and TRBJ1-1; TCRdb's assignment of TRBD1 cannot be checked, as there is no DNA. The source of this sequence is a human donor in good health. Some clones in this sample may be carry-over from other donors' samples. CDR3 in amino acids: CASSPGQGTNTEAFF.